The present T cell receptor beta chain was sequenced within a study of cytomegalovirus exposure and HLA in healthy donors. A note on this clone: Its antigen is still unknown.

This PCR relied on a set of 60 Vbeta primers and 13 Jbeta primers. TCRdb's table, derived via immunoSEQ multiplex PCR, lists solely in-frame clones and lacks some. Of around 120,000 clones in the sample, around 81% were seen once. Findings of the study overall: The authors enumerated 150 to 200 TCR beta chains as linked to cytomegalovirus.

V shed 1 base, J shed 4 bases, and the junction held 3 bases outside the gene matches. CDR1 is LGHNT, CDR2 FRNRAP, per germline. This CDR3 is built from 14 residues. This chain joins TRBV12-5 and TRBJ1-1, with 7 bases identical to TRBD1. What was sequenced was PBMCs. The TCR was taken from a young man in good health and CMV-seronegative. The CDR3 DNA follows: TGTGCTAGTGGTTTGGGACAGGGAAGCACTGAAGCTTTCTTT. Residues: CASGLGQGSTEAFF.